This T cell receptor (beta chain) was recorded in a study of CD8+CD57+ T cells in acquired aplastic anemia. Looking at the study overall: Isolated CD4+ and CD8+ cells, once sorted, yielded DNA averaging around 3 ug.

For CDR3 and TCR beta VDJ profiling, genomic DNA was the template used. One entry per CDR3 protein results from TCRdb running MiXCR on the reads. The sample carries fewer than 250,000 distinct CDR3 sequences, roughly 45% recorded once. Before being chosen for sequencing, patients had shown CD8+CD57+ cell expansion by flow cytometry. All participating patients were living with severe acquired aplastic anemia. None of the patients had been given any therapy when their blood was sampled. Study-wide findings and caveats: Patients and controls turned out to have roughly 29 CD8+ CDR3 sequences in common.

CDR3 length: 16 residues. The ends lost 0 bases at V and 9 bases at J; junction bases unmatched: 13. Germline CDR1 and CDR2: SGHRS and YFSETQ. This clonotype was counted ten times or more. Its specificity is not known. Sequenced material: sorted CD4+, CD8+, or CD8+CD57+ T cells (not recorded which) from PBMCs. This TCR was recovered from a human donor with aplastic anemia. The chain links TRBV5-1 to TRBJ2-5, with 8 bases aligning to TRBD1. The CDR3 DNA reads TGCGCCAGCAGCTTGGGTGGGACAGGCCAACGGAGGGCCCAGTACTTC. It codes for CASSLGGTGQRRAQYF. The whole variable domain, filled in from reference TRBV5-1 and TRBJ2-5, reads KAGVTQTPRYLIKTRGQQVTLSCSPISGHRSVSWYQQTPGQGLQFLFEYFSETQRNKGNFPGRFSGRQFSNSRSEMNVSTLELGDSALYLCASSLGGTGQRRAQYFGPGTRLLVL.